This T cell receptor beta chain was recorded in a study of cytomegalovirus exposure and HLA in healthy donors (dated by TCRdb to 2016 to 2017). Background for the entire study: In an earlier analysis of roughly 590 of the donors, 250 to 350 Gb of sequence data and 90 million to 130 million unique TCR beta sequences from about 179 million T cells were reported. In a later genetic analysis, genome-wide SNP genotypes for about 55% of the roughly 700 donors were used, and that subset was treated as a discovery cohort. Donor age, sex, ethnicity and CMV serostatus were compiled alongside the repertoire data. A later analysis re-analyzed previously published TCR beta repertoires from about 730 donors and added high-resolution HLA genotyping to study TCR occurrence patterns. Rather than drawing on any new phenotypic data, the later analysis identified candidate immune exposures from TCR beta sequences and the way those sequences occurred across donors. The aim of the study was to test whether cataloging public T cell receptors could identify signatures of past pathogen exposure. The number of donors typed differed by locus, with about 629-630 for A, B, C, DRB1 and DQB1, more than 500 for DQA1, about 610 for DPA1, and around 450 for DPB1. On average, around 230,000 unique TCR beta nucleotide sequences were sequenced per donor among roughly 430 genotyped donors of the cohort, with roughly a sixth of those sequences being non-productive. Among the approximately 430 genotyped donors, around 81% belonged to the genetic ancestry cluster associated with self-reported Caucasian donors. High-throughput TCR immunosequencing, statistical association of individual TCRs with disease status, and machine learning were combined to predict cytomegalovirus infection status. Approximately 310 gigabases of sequencing data and around 80 million unique TCR sequences made up an early release that covered approximately 620 HLA-typed donors. An earlier analysis of some 500 of the donors applied high-throughput TCR beta sequencing to assess whether each TCR beta V gene segment acted as functional or pseudogenic. Besides the first cohort of hundreds of subjects, a separate validation cohort made up of 120 or so different subjects was used. Using immunosequencing, the study profiled T cell repertoires from some 670 subjects and related those repertoires to cytomegalovirus serostatus. HLA typing covered class I and class II loci at four-digit resolution. A few DR-DQ haplotypes were handled as single units for association and clustering because linkage in the cohort was strong. Every repertoire in the discovery cohort had been generated on one and the same sequencing platform. Results the study describes overall, beyond this receptor: Three of the identified cytomegalovirus-associated TCR beta chains were confirmed in vitro to be specific for cytomegalovirus antigens. A cluster of highly shared sequence variants was judged likely to represent a technical artifact of the sequencing pipeline. Only TCR beta chains were sequenced in this cohort, and the absence of alpha or paired-chain data limited detectable features. An earlier analysis of around 500 of the donors showed that most TCR beta V segments appeared in productive rearrangements either about 87% or about 30% of the time, which broadly matched IMGT annotations. The classifier was reported to diagnose cytomegalovirus status with high specificity and sensitivity in both the original and validation cohorts. Specific HLA alleles were associated with 18,000 or so TCR beta sequences at a false discovery rate of 0.05 in a later analysis. Because HLA typing was unavailable for some donors at each locus, only the typed subset was used in association tests. A total of around 150 TCR beta chains were listed by the study as associated with cytomegalovirus. When HLA alleles, especially DR and DQ, strongly co-occurred, TCR associations were difficult to assign to individual alleles. Some IMGT-functional V segments, including TRBV6-2 and TRBV6-3, could not be told apart with the 87-base-pair reads, so those segments were excluded. Most CMV-associated TCR beta chains appeared to be HLA-restricted in a later analysis, and the HLA associations seemed to be driven largely by CMV exposure. According to a later genetic analysis, donors in an Asian-associated ancestry cluster had fewer N-insertions in productive TCRs than the approximately 670-donor mean. CMV serostatus was the only immune exposure information available for the cohort. In a later genetic analysis, a missense DCLRE1C variant was associated with V-gene and J-gene trimming of TCR beta chains, and the association was replicated in an independent cohort. In a later analysis, HLA-associated TCR beta chains showed more clonal expansion and lower generation probabilities than non-associated chains that were equally common. While some public TCRs were present in many individuals, most TCR sequences turned up only very rarely across donors. Several of the top co-occurrence clusters appeared to be linked to parvovirus B19, influenza, CMV and Epstein-Barr virus, according to a later analysis. Because counts were too low, roughly 17 rarely observed V segments, including chromosome 9 orphons, were left out of the earlier analysis of 587 of the donors. In a later analysis, the rate of TCR association differed among HLA loci, with DRB1 alleles having the most associated TCRs and HLA-C alleles having the fewest. Sequencing depth was assumed to be roughly uniform across donors in the presence/absence analyses, though that assumption may not hold. A further reported finding was that TCR beta sequences accurately predicted the HLA-A and HLA-B alleles for most subjects in the first cohort. Linkage disequilibrium might explain the correlated functional status among segregating V segments, but an unknown experimental factor could not be ruled out. According to the authors, the approach could potentially be generalized to other disease states and immunological phenotypes.

To prepare the library, the immunoSEQ multiplex PCR assay was applied. For the multiplex PCR, a mixture combining 60 forward primers for TCR Vbeta segments and 13 reverse primers for TCR Jbeta segments was used. A multiplex PCR assay on genomic DNA amplified the CDR3 region of rearranged TCR beta genes. The Illumina HiSeq System was used to sequence the amplified TCR beta libraries as 87-base-pair reads. For the original study's pipeline: Across the 670 or so repertoires, a later analysis counted around 80 million unique TCR beta chains, 9 million to 14 million of which were shared by at least two donors. Raw reads were error-corrected and collapsed into unique sequences by a nearest-neighbor algorithm in which closely related sequences were merged to remove PCR and sequencing errors. Alignment of CDR3 sequences to IMGT reference sequences was used to assign V, D and J gene segments. For a sequence to be retained, at least a six-nucleotide match to both a V gene segment and a J gene segment was required. Rearrangements were called productive when the CDR3 lacked stop codons and stayed in frame with V and J; all others were non-productive. Following IMGT convention, CDR3 was defined as the stretch from the second conserved V-encoded cysteine up to the conserved J-encoded phenylalanine. In an earlier analysis of roughly 610 of the donors, sequences lacking an unambiguous match to a single V gene segment were excluded. In an earlier analysis of 450 to 700 of the donors, V segments were called functional above 56.7% productive rearrangements and were called segregating when the between-donor standard deviation exceeded 5%. A statistical classification framework was built for diagnosing cytomegalovirus status from the catalog of TCR beta chain sequences. V and J gene assignment, in a later analysis, came from comparing TCR nucleotide sequences with IMGT/GENE-DB human TR gene sequences. The TCRdist pipeline was used in a later analysis to assign CDR3 sequences and most-parsimonious VDJ recombination scenarios. In a later analysis, every TCR beta chain was defined by the combination of its CDR3 amino acid sequence and its V-gene family, and reads without a unique V-gene family were dropped. As a way to deal with suspected cross-contamination and a sequencing artifact, a later analysis dropped approximately 570 nucleotide sequences that were highly shared and had low generation probability. A later analysis calculated a clonal expansion index for each public chain from normalized within-repertoire ranks of inferred template counts. A later analysis computed generation probabilities with a VDJ recombination model fitted to out-of-frame rearrangements, and checked the results against IGoR. Hypergeometric tests were used in a later analysis to score TCR-TCR, TCR-HLA and TCR-CMV co-occurrence, with a repertoire-size bias correction applied to the TCR pairs. In a later analysis, false discovery rates were estimated by permuting HLA or CMV assignments 20 times. In a later analysis, co-occurring TCRs were grouped using DBSCAN, with TCRdist sequence similarity added in when clustering inside HLA-allele-positive subsets. Repertoires with fewer than 30,000 or more than 120,000 public chains, plus five repertoires with anomalous nucleotide sharing, were excluded from co-occurrence clustering. The table was pulled from immuneACCESS by TCRdb, which kept in-frame rearrangements only. Such tables lose some clones; where checked, under half of the loss comes from unresolved V genes, and the rest has no known cause. Clonal size and the V and J genes are those of that table, whereas D and trimming came from the DNA. Recorded for this sample are some 130,000 clones; about four fifths of them occurred a single time. The top ten clones comprise over 4% of the sample.

In total, 630 or so healthy bone marrow donors made up the cohort. At the time of sampling, all cohort members were nominally healthy, though unrecorded immune exposures were likely present. Of the roughly 700 cohort members, about 290 had a positive CMV serostatus and about 400 had a negative one, while no CMV serostatus was recorded for the donor. A peripheral blood sample was provided by each donor, and peripheral blood mononuclear cells were used for TCR beta sequencing. Genomic DNA extraction from the blood cell samples was performed with the Qiagen DNeasy Blood Extraction Kit. This clone has only a few counts. The antigen this receptor binds is unknown. Within one base of it there is no much larger clone, and no base qualities were kept. The germline V gene sets CDR1 to MNHEY and CDR2 to SVGAGI. Trimming takes 6 bases off V and 4 bases off J; junction bases not matched to a gene: 7. The CDR3 runs 15 amino acids, cysteine and phenylalanine included. The DNA shown is the 45-base CDR3, in frame from base 1.

The receptor's source is a man in his thirties or forties in good health. In this chain, TRBV6-5 is recombined with TRBJ1-5; TRBD1 fits 9 bases in the junction. Sequences were obtained from PBMCs. The DNA reads TGTGCCAGCAGCAAGGGACAGGGAGGTAATCAGCCCCAGCATTTT. Its product reads: CASSKGQGGNQPQHF.